The source of this TCR beta chain is a study of cytomegalovirus exposure and HLA in healthy donors. Study-level background: The roughly 700 first-cohort repertoires and the 120 or so validation repertoires shared the same platform, a later analysis reported. The study's findings and limits: In vitro assays verified that three CMV-associated chains recognized CMV antigens specifically. Cytomegalovirus status, reportedly, was diagnosed with high specificity and sensitivity by the classifier.

This clone has a single count. Its antigen is currently unknown. Sequencing used immunoSEQ multiplex PCR; TCRdb keeps in-frame clones, though not all of them. This table holds some 170,000 clones, around four fifths found once. This receptor was identified in a man younger than 45 in good health and CMV-seropositive. The specimen was PBMCs.

CDR3 loop: CASSQEPGGRSPLHF. CDR3 in DNA: TGCGCCAGCAGCCAAGAACCAGGGGGACGGTCACCCCTCCACTTT. The chain joins TRBV4-1 to TRBJ1-6; TRBD1 aligns across 7 bases. The CDR3 runs 15 residues. J gave up 10 bases and V 0 bases, and 6 bases lay outside the gene matches. Germline loops: CDR1 MGHRA, CDR2 YSYEKL.